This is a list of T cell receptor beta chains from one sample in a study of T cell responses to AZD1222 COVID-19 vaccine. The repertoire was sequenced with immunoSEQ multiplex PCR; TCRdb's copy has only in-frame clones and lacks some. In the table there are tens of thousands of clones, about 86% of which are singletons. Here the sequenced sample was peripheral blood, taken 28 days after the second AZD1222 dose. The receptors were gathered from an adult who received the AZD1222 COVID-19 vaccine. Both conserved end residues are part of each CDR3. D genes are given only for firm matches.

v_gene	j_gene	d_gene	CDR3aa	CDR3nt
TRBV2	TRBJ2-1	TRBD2	CASSDRTGGAYGRGYNEQFF	TGTGCCAGCAGTGATCGGACGGGGGGCGCATACGGGAGGGGATACAATGAGCAGTTCTTC
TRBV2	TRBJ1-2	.	CASSEGVGLGGYTF	TGTGCCAGCAGTGAAGGGGTCGGACTGGGTGGCTACACCTTC
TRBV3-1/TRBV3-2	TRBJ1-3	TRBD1	CASSQGRDRGGSSGNTIYF	TGTGCCAGCAGCCAAGGGCGGGACAGGGGAGGAAGCTCTGGAAACACCATATATTTT
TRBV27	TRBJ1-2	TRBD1	CASSPRQGVDYGYTF	TGTGCCAGCAGTCCACGACAGGGGGTGGACTATGGCTACACCTTC
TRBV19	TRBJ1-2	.	CASSLGRVDGYTF	TGTGCCAGTAGTCTGGGCAGGGTTGATGGCTACACCTTC
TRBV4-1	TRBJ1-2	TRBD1	CASSQQGALNYGYTF	TGCGCCAGCAGCCAACAGGGGGCTCTTAACTATGGCTACACCTTC
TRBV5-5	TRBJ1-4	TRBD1	CASSRQGSNEKLFF	TGTGCCAGCAGCCGACAGGGTTCTAATGAAAAACTGTTTTTT
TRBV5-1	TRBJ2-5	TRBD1	CASSSDRGDGETQYF	TGCGCCAGCAGCTCGGACAGGGGGGATGGAGAGACCCAGTACTTC
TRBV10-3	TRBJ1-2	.	CAISETTGRNYGYTF	TGTGCCATCAGTGAAACCACAGGGCGGAATTATGGCTACACCTTC
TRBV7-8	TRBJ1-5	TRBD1	CASSPSPGTGGGNQPQHF	TGTGCCAGCAGTCCTAGCCCCGGGACAGGGGGCGGCAATCAGCCCCAGCATTTT
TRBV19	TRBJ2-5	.	CASSLRGGSGETQYF	TGTGCCAGTAGTCTCAGGGGGGGGTCTGGAGAGACCCAGTACTTC
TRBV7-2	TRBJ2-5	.	CASSPPGSRTLETQYF	TGTGCCAGCAGCCCTCCAGGCTCCCGGACCCTAGAGACCCAGTACTTC